What follows are 2 T cell receptor beta chains derived from one specimen sequenced in a study of low-dose radiotherapy and immunotherapy resistance in tumors. With TRAV- and TRBV-specific primers, first-strand cDNA was made, covering the alpha and beta chains. TCRs underwent roughly 19 PCR cycles of amplification with a constant-region primer and V-primer adapter. In TCRdb, the reads were re-called with MiXCR into one record per CDR3 protein. The repertoire consists of approximately 100,000 distinct CDR3 sequences, with around 20% occurring once and the leading ten covering approximately 4%. Time point noted: after trial treatment. The treatment here: LDRT plus nivolumab, ipilimumab, low-dose cyclophosphamide and aspirin (RACIN trial). Sequencing was performed on PBMCs, taken after low-dose radiotherapy plus immunotherapy. Receptors were obtained from a male donor with prostate cancer.

The V gene is TRBV13, the J gene TRBJ1-1; D is unresolved. V lost 5 bases, J lost 1 base, and 8 bases lay in between. The CDR3 is 13 residues long. Germline CDR1 is PRHDT and CDR2 is FYEKMQ (reference sequence). CDR3 nucleotides: TGTGCCAGCAGCGGCCGGACGAACACTGAAGCTTTCTTT. As protein: CASSGRTNTEAFF. Full variable domain (remainder filled in from reference TRBV13 and TRBJ1-1): AAGVIQSPRHLIKEKRETATLKCYPIPRHDTVYWYQQGPGQDPQFLISFYEKMQSDKGSIPDRFSAQQFSDYHSELNMSSLELGDSALYFCASSGRTNTEAFFGQGTRLTVV.

In this sample, this clonotype turned up a few times. The chain couples TRBV20-1 to TRBJ2-1; 7 positions agree with TRBD1. The CDR3 has 13 residues. Germline CDR1 and CDR2: DFQATT and SNEGSKA (reference sequence). Trimming cost V 5 bases and J 3 bases; bases outside gene matches: 4. CDR3 sequence: CSALQGFYNEQFF. As DNA, the CDR3 is TGCAGTGCTCTACAGGGGTTCTACAATGAGCAGTTCTTC.